This entry features one T cell receptor beta chain sequence. This entry comes from a study of blood T cell repertoires in COVID-19. The CDR3 runs to 16 residues. With 1 base removed from V and 2 bases from J, the gap between germline ends came to 15 bases. The germline V gene encodes CDR1 SGHTA and CDR2 FQGNSA. Only in-frame clones appear in the TCRdb table, and some are missing; sequencing was by immunoSEQ multiplex PCR. The sample holds under 200,000 clones, roughly four fifths seen once. The chain employs TRBV7-2 and TRBJ2-7, with D perhaps TRBD2 (6 bases). Sequenced input: peripheral blood. The TCR was taken from a human donor with acute or convalescent COVID-19. The donor label of this sample is uncertain. The chain's CDR3 is CASSLVGDSFTYEQYF. In nucleotides, the CDR3 is TGTGCCAGCAGCTTAGTTGGGGACTCCTTTACCTACGAGCAGTACTTC.